This TCR beta chain was obtained from a study of T cell responses to AZD1222 COVID-19 vaccine. General study points: Recipients of two AZD1222 doses showed rising Spike-specific TCR breadth and depth. The study reported that nearly half of spike-specific TCRs target unmutated variant regions. Baseline seropositivity characterized only a handful of AZD1222 recipients.

Libraries were prepared by immunoSEQ multiplex PCR; TCRdb keeps only in-frame clonotypes and omits some of them. The sample consists of 100,000 to 150,000 clones, around 90% of them appearing once. A single count supports this clone. Its antigen is unidentified. Investigators merged groups given second doses at roughly 4 or roughly 12 weeks. This CDR3 is 16 amino acids long. V was pared by 0 bases and J by 11 bases, with 13 bases of the junction left unmatched. Looked up from germline, CDR1 is SGHRS and CDR2 is YFSETQ. The clonotype was recovered from an adult who received the AZD1222 COVID-19 vaccine. Here the sequenced sample was peripheral blood, taken 28 days after the second AZD1222 dose. V usage is TRBV5-1 and J usage is TRBJ1-1; 10 bases agree with TRBD1. CDR3 residues: CASSLARRDRGVRAFF. CDR3 DNA sequence: TGCGCCAGCAGCTTGGCCCGCCGGGACAGGGGTGTCCGGGCTTTCTTT. Looking up the rest from reference TRBV5-1 and TRBJ1-1 gives the full variable domain: KAGVTQTPRYLIKTRGQQVTLSCSPISGHRSVSWYQQTPGQGLQFLFEYFSETQRNKGNFPGRFSGRQFSNSRSEMNVSTLELGDSALYLCASSLARRDRGVRAFFGQGTRLTVV.